The clone carrying this TCR beta chain was found many times. The antigen remains undetermined. CDR1 is SGHRS and CDR2 is YFSETQ in the germline V gene. This CDR3 region has 18 residues. V trimming: 1 base; J trimming: 0 bases; junction bases outside the gene matches: 5. Unsorted libraries were prepared from 2 million PBMCs that had been stored at -80 C. The entry originates in a study of neurological immune-mediated disorders. General study results and limits: Neither clinical nor MRI features were associated with the multiple sclerosis repertoire cluster. None of the CDR3 amino acid sequences found in expanded clones was shared across subjects. This suggests that the TCR-beta repertoires were private in all groups. HTLV-1-associated myelopathy had the most TCR clonal expansion, whereas multiple sclerosis had the least (lower than in healthy controls).

TCRdb used MiXCR to reprocess the 5' RACE reads, holding one entry per CDR3 protein. The sample consists of 60,000 to 85,000 distinct CDR3 sequences, approximately 5% of them appearing once. This clonotype originated in a woman aged 30 to 39 with multiple sclerosis. The rearrangement joins TRBV5-1 to TRBJ2-3, with 13 bases aligning to TRBD2. Sample: PBMCs. CDR3 DNA: TGCGCCAGCAGCTTGTCCCCGGGACTAGCGGGAAGCACAGATACGCAGTATTTT. As protein: CASSLSPGLAGSTDTQYF.